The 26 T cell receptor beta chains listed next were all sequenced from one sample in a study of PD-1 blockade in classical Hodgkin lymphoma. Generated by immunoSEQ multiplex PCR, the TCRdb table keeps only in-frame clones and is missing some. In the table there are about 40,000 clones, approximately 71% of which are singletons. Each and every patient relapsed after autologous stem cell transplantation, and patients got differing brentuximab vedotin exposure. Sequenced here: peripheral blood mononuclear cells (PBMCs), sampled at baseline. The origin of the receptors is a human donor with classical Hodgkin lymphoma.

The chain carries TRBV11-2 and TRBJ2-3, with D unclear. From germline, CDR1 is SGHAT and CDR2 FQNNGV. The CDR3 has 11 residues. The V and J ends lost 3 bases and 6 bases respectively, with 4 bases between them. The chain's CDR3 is CASSLGDTQYF. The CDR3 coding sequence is TGTGCCAGCAGCTTGGGGGATACGCAGTATTTT.

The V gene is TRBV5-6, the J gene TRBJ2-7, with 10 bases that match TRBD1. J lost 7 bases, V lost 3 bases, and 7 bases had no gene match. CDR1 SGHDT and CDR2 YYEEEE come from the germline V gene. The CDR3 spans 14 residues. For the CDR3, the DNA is TGTGCCAGCAGCTCCAGACAGGGGGCGTGGGAGCAGTACTTC. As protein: CASSSRQGAWEQYF.

CDR3 nucleotides: TGTGCCAGCAGTTTTAGACAGCTCTCCTACGAGCAGTACTTC. Translating gives CASSFRQLSYEQYF. The V gene is TRBV28, the J gene TRBJ2-7; a possible D gene is TRBD1 (5 bases). Germline V gene lookup returns CDR1 MDHEN and CDR2 SYDVKM. The V gene lost 3 bases and the J gene lost 0 bases, with 9 bases spanning the gap. The CDR3 sequence is 14 residues long.

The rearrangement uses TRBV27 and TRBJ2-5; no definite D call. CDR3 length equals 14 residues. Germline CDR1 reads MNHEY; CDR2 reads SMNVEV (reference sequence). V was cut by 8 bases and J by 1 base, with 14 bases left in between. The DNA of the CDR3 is TGTGCCAGCCGCCCGGGCGGTTTCCAAGAGACCCAGTACTTC. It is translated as CASRPGGFQETQYF.

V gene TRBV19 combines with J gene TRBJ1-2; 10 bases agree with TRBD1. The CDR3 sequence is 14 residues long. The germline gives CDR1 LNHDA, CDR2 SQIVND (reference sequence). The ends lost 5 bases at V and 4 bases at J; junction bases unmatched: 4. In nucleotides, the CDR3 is TGTGCCAGTAGTCCGACAGGGGGCCGCTATGGCTACACCTTC. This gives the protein CASSPTGGRYGYTF.

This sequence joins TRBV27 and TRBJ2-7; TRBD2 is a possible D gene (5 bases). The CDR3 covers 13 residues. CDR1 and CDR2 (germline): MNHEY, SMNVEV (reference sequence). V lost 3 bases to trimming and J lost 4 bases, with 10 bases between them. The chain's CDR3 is CASSFASGYEQYF. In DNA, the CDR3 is TGTGCCAGCAGTTTTGCGTCGGGGTACGAGCAGTACTTC.

The chain's CDR3 is CASQLAGGGEQYF. CDR3 nucleotides: TGTGCCAGCCAGTTAGCGGGAGGAGGTGAGCAGTACTTC. The V and J genes are TRBV27 and TRBJ2-7; 10 bases fit TRBD2. Per the germline V gene, CDR1 is MNHEY and CDR2 is SMNVEV (reference sequence). The V gene end was trimmed by 8 bases and the J gene end by 7 bases; junction bases not matched to a gene: 8. The CDR3 sequence is 13 residues long.

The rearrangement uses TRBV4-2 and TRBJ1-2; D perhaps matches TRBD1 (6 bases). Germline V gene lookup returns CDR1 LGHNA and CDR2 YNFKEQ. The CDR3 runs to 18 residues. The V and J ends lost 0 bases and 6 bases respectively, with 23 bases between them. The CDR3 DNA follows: TGTGCCAGCAGCCAAGATCGGGCAAGGGGGGCTGAAGTGGATGGCTACACCTTC. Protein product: CASSQDRARGAEVDGYTF.

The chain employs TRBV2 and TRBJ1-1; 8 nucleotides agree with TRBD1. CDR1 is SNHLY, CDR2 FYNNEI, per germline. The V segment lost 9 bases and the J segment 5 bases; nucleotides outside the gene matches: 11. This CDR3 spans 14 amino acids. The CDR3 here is CARGADRGRTEAFF. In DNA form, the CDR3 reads TGTGCCAGAGGCGCTGACAGGGGAAGGACTGAAGCTTTCTTT.

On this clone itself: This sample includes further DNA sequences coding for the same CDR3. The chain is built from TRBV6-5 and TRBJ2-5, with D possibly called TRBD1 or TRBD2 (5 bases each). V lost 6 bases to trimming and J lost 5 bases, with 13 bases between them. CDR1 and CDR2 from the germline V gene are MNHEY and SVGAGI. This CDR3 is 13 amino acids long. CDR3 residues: CASSPPWGETQYF. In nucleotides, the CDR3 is TGTGCCAGCAGCCCCCCCTGGGGGGAGACCCAGTACTTC.

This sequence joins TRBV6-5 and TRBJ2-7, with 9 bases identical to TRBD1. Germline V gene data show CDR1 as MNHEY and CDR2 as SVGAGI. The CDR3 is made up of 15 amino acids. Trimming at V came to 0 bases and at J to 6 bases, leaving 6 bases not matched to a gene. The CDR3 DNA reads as TGTGCCAGCAGTTACTCTTCCGGGACAGGGTCCGAGCAGTACTTC. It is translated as CASSYSSGTGSEQYF.

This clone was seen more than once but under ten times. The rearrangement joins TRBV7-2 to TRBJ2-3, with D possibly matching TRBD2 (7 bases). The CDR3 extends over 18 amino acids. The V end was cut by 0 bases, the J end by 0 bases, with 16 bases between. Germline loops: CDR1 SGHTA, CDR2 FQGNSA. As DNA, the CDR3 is TGTGCCAGCAGCTTAGCCAGGGAGGGACATAGAAGCACAGATACGCAGTATTTT. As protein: CASSLAREGHRSTDTQYF.

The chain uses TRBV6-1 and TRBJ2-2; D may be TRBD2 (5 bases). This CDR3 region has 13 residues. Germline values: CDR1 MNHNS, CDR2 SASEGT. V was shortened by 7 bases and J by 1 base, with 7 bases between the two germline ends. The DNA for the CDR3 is TGTGCCAGCAATGAGGGGAACACCGGGGAGCTGTTTTTT. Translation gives CASNEGNTGELFF.

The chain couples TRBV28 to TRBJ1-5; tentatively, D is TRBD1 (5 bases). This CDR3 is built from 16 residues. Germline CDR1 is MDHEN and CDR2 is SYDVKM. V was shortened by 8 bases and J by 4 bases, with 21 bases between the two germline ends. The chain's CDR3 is CASGQGPGRENQPQHF. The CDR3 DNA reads TGTGCCAGCGGCCAGGGACCGGGGCGGGAGAATCAGCCCCAGCATTTT.

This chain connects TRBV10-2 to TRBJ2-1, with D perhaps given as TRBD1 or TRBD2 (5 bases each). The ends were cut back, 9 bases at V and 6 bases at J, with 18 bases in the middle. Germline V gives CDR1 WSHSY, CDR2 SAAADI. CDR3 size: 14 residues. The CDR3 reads CASGSGTVTNEQFF. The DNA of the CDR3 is TGCGCCAGTGGTTCCGGGACCGTCACCAATGAGCAGTTCTTC.

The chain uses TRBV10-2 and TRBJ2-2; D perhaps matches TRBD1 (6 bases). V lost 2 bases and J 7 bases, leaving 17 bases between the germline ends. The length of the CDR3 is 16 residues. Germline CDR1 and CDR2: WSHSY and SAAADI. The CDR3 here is CASSEAGRGSDGELFF. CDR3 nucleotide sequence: TGCGCCAGCAGTGAGGCAGGCAGGGGAAGCGACGGGGAGCTGTTTTTT.

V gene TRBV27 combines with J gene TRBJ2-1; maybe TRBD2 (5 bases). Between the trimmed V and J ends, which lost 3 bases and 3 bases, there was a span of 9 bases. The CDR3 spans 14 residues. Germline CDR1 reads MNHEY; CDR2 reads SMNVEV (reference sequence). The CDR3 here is CASSLDFYYNEQFF. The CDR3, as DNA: TGTGCCAGCAGTTTGGACTTCTACTACAATGAGCAGTTCTTC.

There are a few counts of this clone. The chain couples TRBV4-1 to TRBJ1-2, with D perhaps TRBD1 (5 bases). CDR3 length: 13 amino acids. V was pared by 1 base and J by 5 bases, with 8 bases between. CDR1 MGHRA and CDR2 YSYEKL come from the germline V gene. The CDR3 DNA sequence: TGCGCCAGCAGCCAAGTGGGGGGATATGGCTACACCTTC. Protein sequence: CASSQVGGYGYTF.

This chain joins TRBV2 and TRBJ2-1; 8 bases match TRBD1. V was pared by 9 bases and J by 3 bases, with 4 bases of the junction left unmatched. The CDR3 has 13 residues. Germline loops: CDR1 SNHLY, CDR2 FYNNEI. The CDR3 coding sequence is TGTGCCAGATCCGGGACAGGCTACAATGAGCAGTTCTTC. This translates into CARSGTGYNEQFF.

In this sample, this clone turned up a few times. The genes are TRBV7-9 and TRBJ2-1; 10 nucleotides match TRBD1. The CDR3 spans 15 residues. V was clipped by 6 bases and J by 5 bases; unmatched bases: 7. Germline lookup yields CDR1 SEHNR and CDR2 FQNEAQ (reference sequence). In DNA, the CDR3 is TGTGCCAGCAGGGATCGGGACAGGGGTCACAATGAGCAGTTCTTC. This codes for CASRDRDRGHNEQFF.

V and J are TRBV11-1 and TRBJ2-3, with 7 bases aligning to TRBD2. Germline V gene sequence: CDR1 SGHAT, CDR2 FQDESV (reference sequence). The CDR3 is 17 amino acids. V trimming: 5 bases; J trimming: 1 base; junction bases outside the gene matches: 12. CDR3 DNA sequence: TGTGCCAGCAGCCCCCGAGGGAGGGCCGGGGGCACAGATACGCAGTATTTT. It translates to CASSPRGRAGGTDTQYF.

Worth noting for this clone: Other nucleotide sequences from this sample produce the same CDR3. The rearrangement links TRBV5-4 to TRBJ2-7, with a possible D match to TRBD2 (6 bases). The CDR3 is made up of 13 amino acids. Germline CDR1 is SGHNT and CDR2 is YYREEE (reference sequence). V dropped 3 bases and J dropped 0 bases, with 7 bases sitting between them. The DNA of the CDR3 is TGTGCCAGCAGCTGGGGGGACTCCTACGAGCAGTACTTC. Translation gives CASSWGDSYEQYF. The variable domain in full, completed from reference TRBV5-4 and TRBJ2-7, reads ETGVTQSPTHLIKTRGQQVTLRCSSQSGHNTVSWYQQALGQGPQFIFQYYREEENGRGNFPPRFSGLQFPNYSSELNVNALELDDSALYLCASSWGDSYEQYFGPGTRLTVT.

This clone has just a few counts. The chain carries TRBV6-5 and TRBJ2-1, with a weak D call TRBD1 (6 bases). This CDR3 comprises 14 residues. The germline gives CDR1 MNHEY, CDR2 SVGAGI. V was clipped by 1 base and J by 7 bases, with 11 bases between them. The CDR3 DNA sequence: TGTGCCAGCAGTTACTGGCAACAGGGAAATGAGCAGTTCTTC. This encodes CASSYWQQGNEQFF.

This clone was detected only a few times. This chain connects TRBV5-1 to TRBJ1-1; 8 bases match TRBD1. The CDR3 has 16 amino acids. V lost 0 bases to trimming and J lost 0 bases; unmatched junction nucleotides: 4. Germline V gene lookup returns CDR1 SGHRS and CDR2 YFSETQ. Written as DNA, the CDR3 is TGCGCCAGCAGCTTGGGGACAGGGAGGGTGAACACTGAAGCTTTCTTT. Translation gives CASSLGTGRVNTEAFF.

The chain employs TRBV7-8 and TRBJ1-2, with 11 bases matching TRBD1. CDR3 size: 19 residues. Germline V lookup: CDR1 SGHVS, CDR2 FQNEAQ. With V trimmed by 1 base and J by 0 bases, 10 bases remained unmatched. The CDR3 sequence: CASSLGAGTGGVSNYGYTF. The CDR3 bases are TGTGCCAGCAGCTTAGGGGCCGGGACAGGGGGTGTCTCTAACTATGGCTACACCTTC.

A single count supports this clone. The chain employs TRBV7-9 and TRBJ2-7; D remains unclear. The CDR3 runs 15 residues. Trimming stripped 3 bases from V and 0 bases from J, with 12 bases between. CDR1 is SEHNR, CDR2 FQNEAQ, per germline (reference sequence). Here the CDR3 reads CASSFGPSPSYEQYF. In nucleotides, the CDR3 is TGTGCCAGCAGCTTCGGGCCCTCGCCCTCCTACGAGCAGTACTTC.